The 18 T cell receptor beta chains below all came from one sample that was sequenced in a study of cytomegalovirus exposure and HLA in healthy donors. Amplification used 60 Vbeta primers and 13 Jbeta primers. Data came from immunoSEQ multiplex PCR; TCRdb stores just in-frame clones and leaves some out. Seen here are just under 250,000 clones, 82% observed once, and the top ten hold around 5%. Material for sequencing was PBMCs. Receptors originate from a woman aged 40 to 49 in good health and CMV-seropositive.

This chain uses TRBV25-1 with TRBJ1-4; tentatively, D is TRBD1 (6 bases). Trimming left V 5 bases short and J 4 bases short, with 11 bases between. Per germline, CDR1 MGHDK and CDR2 SYGVNS. This CDR3 contains 14 residues. CDR3 in DNA: TGTGCCAGCAGTATCGGACAGCTTAATGAAAAACTGTTTTTT. As protein: CASSIGQLNEKLFF. The full variable domain, rest sourced from reference TRBV25-1 and TRBJ1-4, is EADIYQTPRYLVIGTGKKITLECSQTMGHDKMYWYQQDPGMELHLIHYSYGVNSTEKGDLSSESTVSRIRTEHFPLTLESARPSHTSQYLCASSIGQLNEKLFFGSGTQLSVL.

This clone has a handful of counts. This chain uses TRBV29-1 with TRBJ2-7; D is ambiguous. V shed 0 bases and J shed 0 bases, with 6 bases lying between them. The germline V gene has CDR1 SQVTM and CDR2 ANQGSEA. The CDR3 totals 13 residues. This CDR3 reads CSVEDGSSYEQYF. Here the CDR3 DNA reads TGCAGCGTTGAAGATGGCAGCTCCTACGAGCAGTACTTC.

The chain joins TRBV9 to TRBJ2-2, with 7 positions matching TRBD2. Trimming removed 4 bases from V and 0 bases from J; junction bases left unmatched: 12. CDR1 and CDR2 from the germline V gene are SGDLS and YYNGEE. The CDR3 consists of 18 residues. The CDR3 DNA reads as TGTGCCAGCAGCCCCCGGGGGGTACTAGCGACGAACACCGGGGAGCTGTTTTTT. This translates into CASSPRGVLATNTGELFF. Using reference TRBV9 and TRBJ2-2 for the parts outside the CDR3, the full variable domain is DSGVTQTPKHLITATGQRVTLRCSPRSGDLSVYWYQQSLDQGLQFLIQYYNGEERAKGNILERFSAQQFPDLHSELNLSSLELGDSALYFCASSPRGVLATNTGELFFGEGSRLTVL.

With regard to this clone: A read error may produce the germline difference seen at one junction end. V is TRBV15 and J is TRBJ2-6; the D is unclear. Germline CDR1 is LNHNV and CDR2 is YYDKDF (reference sequence). The CDR3 is 15 amino acids. CDR3 bases: TGTGCCGCCAGCAGAGACGGCTCTGGGGCCAACGTCCTGACTTTC. Translation gives CAASRDGSGANVLTF.

This clone has a single count. The chain joins TRBV6-5 to TRBJ2-5; 8 nucleotides line up with TRBD2. The J call could be wrong; TRBJ2-7 is a better fit for the DNA end. Germline values: CDR1 MNHEY, CDR2 SVGAGI. There are 15 residues in the CDR3. In DNA, the CDR3 is TGTGCCAGCAGTCCCGCGGGGGGAGGTTACCACGAGCAGTACTTC. This sequence encodes CASSPAGGGYHEQYF.

This clone was recorded a few times. Additional DNA sequences in this sample encode the identical CDR3. The chain combines TRBV2 with TRBJ1-5, with unresolved D. Germline CDR1 SNHLY, CDR2 FYNNEI. Trimming pared 2 bases from V and 0 bases from J, leaving 8 bases between. The CDR3 has 15 residues. The CDR3 reads CASSEFPVSNQPQHF. For the CDR3, the DNA is TGTGCCAGCAGTGAATTCCCAGTTAGCAATCAGCCCCAGCATTTT.

This clone was counted only a few times. The chain carries TRBV5-4 and TRBJ2-1, with 13 nucleotides matching TRBD2. This CDR3 contains 16 residues. V gave up 0 bases and J gave up 9 bases; unmatched junction bases: 6. Germline V gene lookup returns CDR1 SGHNT and CDR2 YYREEE (reference sequence). CDR3 amino acids: CASSLGILAGGREQFF. In nucleotides, the CDR3 is TGTGCCAGCAGCTTGGGAATACTAGCGGGAGGGCGTGAGCAGTTCTTC.

This chain joins TRBV7-9 and TRBJ1-1, with D hard to call. The germline V gene has CDR1 SEHNR and CDR2 FQNEAQ (reference sequence). This CDR3 spans 13 amino acids. With 2 bases removed from V and 5 bases from J, the gap between germline ends came to 9 bases. The CDR3 loop reads CASSLSVRTEAFF. Here the CDR3 DNA reads TGTGCCAGCAGCTTATCAGTCAGGACTGAAGCTTTCTTT.

This clone was recorded once. The chain is built from TRBV28 and TRBJ1-4, with D hard to call. The germline CDR1 and CDR2 sequences are MDHEN and SYDVKM. This CDR3 region has 15 residues. The germline V and J ends were trimmed by 4 bases and 5 bases, with 14 bases remaining between them. As DNA, the CDR3 is TGTGCCAGCAGTTCTGAGGGTGGAGGGAATGAAAAACTGTTTTTT. It is translated as CASSSEGGGNEKLFF. Complete variable domain (other parts from reference TRBV28 and TRBJ1-4): DVKVTQSSRYLVKRTGEKVFLECVQDMDHENMFWYRQDPGLGLRLIYFSYDVKMKEKGDIPEGYSVSREKKERFSLILESASTNQTSMYLCASSSEGGGNEKLFFGSGTQLSVL.

CDR3 DNA: TGCGCCAGCAGCTCCACACTAGCCACTTGGAATGAGCAGTTCTTC. Encoded protein: CASSSTLATWNEQFF. The chain combines TRBV5-1 with TRBJ2-1; tentatively, D is TRBD2 (6 bases). Between the trimmed V and J ends, which lost 3 bases and 7 bases, there was a span of 17 bases. The CDR3 has 15 residues. CDR1 SGHRS and CDR2 YFSETQ come from the germline V gene.

The V gene is TRBV19, the J gene TRBJ2-5; TRBD2 matches 7 bases. Germline CDR1 LNHDA, CDR2 SQIVND (reference sequence). This CDR3 spans 16 amino acids. The trim removed 5 bases at V and 4 bases at J, leaving 13 bases unmatched. This CDR3 is CASSAPGGKTGETQYF. CDR3 nucleotides: TGTGCCAGTAGTGCCCCCGGGGGGAAGACGGGAGAGACCCAGTACTTC.

The chain couples TRBV4-1 to TRBJ1-2; TRBD1 aligns across 7 bases. This CDR3 region has 18 residues. With 1 base clipped from V and 5 bases from J, the junction kept 16 bases outside the gene matches. CDR1 is MGHRA and CDR2 is YSYEKL in the germline V gene. The DNA for the CDR3 is TGCGCCAGCAGCCAAGCAACCAACCGAGGGGACAGCTCGTATGGCTACACCTTC. Encoded protein: CASSQATNRGDSSYGYTF.

The CDR3 loop is CAISSGTVEQYF. The CDR3 DNA is TGTGCCATCAGTTCCGGGACAGTCGAGCAGTACTTC. The rearrangement links TRBV10-3 to TRBJ2-7, with 7 bases that match TRBD1. V was pared by 5 bases and J by 6 bases, with 4 bases of the junction left unmatched. Germline V gives CDR1 ENHRY, CDR2 SYGVKD. The CDR3 contains 12 residues.

V gene TRBV4-1 combines with J gene TRBJ1-5, with a possible D match to TRBD1 (5 bases). Germline V lookup: CDR1 MGHRA, CDR2 YSYEKL. Trimming stripped 3 bases from V and 1 base from J, with 7 bases between. The CDR3 has 14 amino acids. CDR3 protein: CASSQGLSNQPQHF. In nucleotides, the CDR3 is TGCGCCAGCAGCCAGGGACTGAGCAATCAGCCCCAGCATTTT.

The rearrangement uses TRBV30 and TRBJ2-3; 9 bases are a match to TRBD2. The ends lost 0 bases at V and 5 bases at J; junction bases unmatched: 3. The CDR3 consists of 14 residues. Germline V gene lookup returns CDR1 GTSNPN and CDR2 SVGIG (reference sequence). The CDR3 reads CAWSVGGGGDTQYF. CDR3 in DNA: TGTGCCTGGAGTGTAGGCGGGGGGGGAGATACGCAGTATTTT. Together with reference TRBV30 and TRBJ2-3, the CDR3 gives the full variable domain: SQTIHQWPATLVQPVGSPLSLECTVEGTSNPNLYWYRQAAGRGLQLLFYSVGIGQISSEVPQNLSASRPQDRQFILSSKKLLLSDSGFYLCAWSVGGGGDTQYFGPGTRLTVL.

This chain joins TRBV29-1 and TRBJ2-1; TRBD1 matches 9 bases. Unmatched junction bases numbered 11, after V lost 2 bases and J lost 9 bases. CDR1 is SQVTM, CDR2 ANQGSEA, per germline. The CDR3 consists of 15 residues. The CDR3: CSVESQGTGYGEQFF. Written as DNA, the CDR3 is TGCAGCGTTGAAAGTCAGGGGACAGGGTACGGTGAGCAGTTCTTC.

The chain employs TRBV11-2 and TRBJ2-5; D is perhaps TRBD1 (5 bases). The CDR3 sequence is 15 residues long. CDR1 SGHAT and CDR2 FQNNGV come from the germline V gene. V was pared by 0 bases and J by 0 bases, with 8 bases between. Here the CDR3 DNA reads TGTGCCAGCAGCTTAGAGGGGCTAAACCAAGAGACCCAGTACTTC. Translation gives CASSLEGLNQETQYF.

This rearrangement joins TRBV9 to TRBJ2-5, with 11 bases aligning to TRBD2. Looked up from germline, CDR1 is SGDLS and CDR2 is YYNGEE. Losses at the gene ends were 0 bases for V and 2 bases for J; bases not matched to a gene: 9. The CDR3 is made up of 18 amino acids. The CDR3 nucleotides read TGTGCCAGCAGCGTAGGACTAGCGGGGACTTTACTTCAAGAGACCCAGTACTTC. Protein: CASSVGLAGTLLQETQYF. Supplemented by reference TRBV9 and TRBJ2-5, the full variable domain reads DSGVTQTPKHLITATGQRVTLRCSPRSGDLSVYWYQQSLDQGLQFLIQYYNGEERAKGNILERFSAQQFPDLHSELNLSSLELGDSALYFCASSVGLAGTLLQETQYFGPGTRLLVL.